This T cell receptor (beta chain) came from a study of blood T cells in healthy people across ages. Whole-study results and caveats: TCR beta diversity per million T cells fell roughly linearly with age.

Germline-derived CDR1 and CDR2 are MNHNY and SVGAGI (reference sequence). The CDR3 spans 15 residues. As to this clonotype: The antigen remains undetermined. A read error may explain this, as a much larger clone is one base away.

It was with a sample-barcoded 5' primer and a J-beta primer mix that a second PCR of roughly 7 to 12 cycles was run. Each single sample gave us at least 2.5 million CDR3-containing paired-end reads. TCRdb recomputed calls from the 5' RACE reads with MiXCR, one row per CDR3 protein. This table holds approximately 820,000 distinct CDR3 sequences, roughly 44% found once. The origin of this receptor is a man aged 55 to 70 in good health. Input material: blood. The chain uses TRBV6-6 and TRBJ2-7; 8 nucleotides match TRBD1. CDR3 loop: CASRSGTGGHYGQYF. CDR3 coding DNA: TGTGCCAGCAGATCCGGGACAGGAGGCCACTACGGGCAGTACTTC.